This entry lists 10 T cell receptor beta chains sequenced from one sample in a study of shared clonotypes between healthy human individuals. TCRdb keeps only in-frame clones here, not all; method: immunoSEQ multiplex PCR. Here the sample spans about 2.4 million clones, around 90% being singletons. The specimen sequenced was naive CD4+ T cells sorted from blood. The subset here: CD45RA+ positively selected. These receptor sequences come from a man younger than 35 in good health.

The chain is built from TRBV18 and TRBJ2-5; D might be TRBD2 (5 bases). V dropped 5 bases and J dropped 5 bases, with 15 bases sitting between them. Per the germline V gene, CDR1 is KGHSH and CDR2 is LQKENI. The CDR3 has 14 amino acids. CDR3 nucleotide sequence: TGTGCCAGCTCAATTCTAATGGGCGGGGAGACCCAGTACTTC. The encoded protein is CASSILMGGETQYF.

The DNA of the CDR3 is TGTGCCAGCAGAAAATCGGACATTAACACCGGGGAGCTGTTTTTT. Residues: CASRKSDINTGELFF. J is TRBJ2-2 and V is TRBV6-6; the D gene is possibly TRBD1 (5 bases). The germline V and J ends were trimmed by 6 bases and 2 bases, with 13 bases remaining between them. Germline CDR1 is MNHNY and CDR2 is SVGAGI (reference sequence). The CDR3 has 15 amino acids.

V is TRBV11-2 and J is TRBJ1-2; unclear D gene. Germline V gives CDR1 SGHAT, CDR2 FQNNGV. Trimming pared 5 bases from V and 0 bases from J, leaving 7 bases between. The CDR3 has 13 amino acids. The CDR3 protein is CASSPQSNYGYTF. The CDR3 DNA reads TGTGCCAGCAGCCCGCAGTCTAACTATGGCTACACCTTC. The full variable domain, in which reference TRBV11-2 and TRBJ1-2 provide the parts outside the CDR3, is EAGVAQSPRYKIIEKRQSVAFWCNPISGHATLYWYQQILGQGPKLLIQFQNNGVVDDSQLPKDRFSAERLKGVDSTLKIQPAKLEDSAVYLCASSPQSNYGYTFGSGTRLTVV.

The chain recombines TRBV2 with TRBJ1-4; 7 nucleotides align to TRBD1. V was clipped by 6 bases and J by 8 bases; unmatched bases: 9. The CDR3 runs to 14 residues. The germline CDR1 and CDR2 sequences are SNHLY and FYNNEI. The CDR3 bases are TGTGCCAGCAGCGAGACAGGGTTTCGGGAAAAACTGTTTTTT. It yields the protein CASSETGFREKLFF.

The chain combines TRBV6-6 with TRBJ2-7, with 7 bases matching TRBD1. CDR1 is MNHNY, CDR2 SVGAGI, per germline (reference sequence). The V segment lost 0 bases and the J segment 1 base; nucleotides outside the gene matches: 6. This CDR3 spans 16 amino acids. This CDR3 reads CASSYSWDSSSYEQYF. CDR3 in DNA: TGTGCCAGCAGTTACTCATGGGACAGTTCTTCCTACGAGCAGTACTTC.

This clone was recorded a few times. The chain carries TRBV9 and TRBJ1-2; unclear D gene. The CDR3 spans 12 residues. CDR1 and CDR2 from the germline V gene are SGDLS and YYNGEE. Trimming took off 4 bases at V and 0 bases at J, with 4 bases between the two ends. The CDR3 is CASSRTNYGYTF. The DNA for the CDR3 is TGTGCCAGCAGCCGGACTAACTATGGCTACACCTTC.

The chain is built from TRBV4-2 and TRBJ2-5, with D maybe TRBD2 (6 bases). CDR1 is LGHNA and CDR2 is YNFKEQ in the germline V gene. The CDR3 spans 17 residues. V lost 0 bases and J lost 2, with 16 bases in between. The CDR3 loop is CASSQDPLAFGQETQYF. The CDR3 bases are TGTGCCAGCAGCCAAGATCCCCTAGCGTTTGGTCAAGAGACCCAGTACTTC.

The chain uses TRBV7-2 and TRBJ2-1; TRBD1 might be the D (5 bases). The CDR3 is made up of 13 amino acids. The germline CDR1 and CDR2 sequences are SGHTA and FQGNSA. V was pared by 4 bases and J by 9 bases, with 13 bases between. The CDR3 DNA sequence: TGTGCCAGCAGCTCAAGGGGCTTCGGTGAGCAGTTCTTC. It is translated as CASSSRGFGEQFF. The complete variable domain, with remaining parts taken from reference TRBV7-2 and TRBJ2-1, reads GAGVSQSPSNKVTEKGKDVELRCDPISGHTALYWYRQSLGQGLEFLIYFQGNSAPDKSGLPSDRFSAERTGGSVSTLTIQRTQQEDSAVYLCASSSRGFGEQFFGPGTRLTVL.

This clone was recorded only once. Other DNA sequences within the sample encode an identical CDR3. The chain couples TRBV5-1 to TRBJ1-6, with 10 bases aligning to TRBD1. J was trimmed by 7 bases and V by 3 bases; bases with no gene match: 4. CDR1 and CDR2 from the germline V gene are SGHRS and YFSETQ. CDR3 size: 15 residues. The CDR3 spells CASSSGTGENSPLHF. The CDR3 DNA follows: TGCGCCAGCAGCTCCGGGACAGGGGAGAATTCACCCCTCCACTTT.

This sequence joins TRBV2 and TRBJ2-2; D remains unclear. The CDR3 runs 11 residues. From germline, CDR1 is SNHLY and CDR2 FYNNEI. V was cut by 5 bases and J by 6 bases, with 4 bases left in between. CDR3 loop: CASSPPGELFF. The CDR3 nucleotides read TGTGCCAGCAGTCCACCCGGGGAGCTGTTTTTT.